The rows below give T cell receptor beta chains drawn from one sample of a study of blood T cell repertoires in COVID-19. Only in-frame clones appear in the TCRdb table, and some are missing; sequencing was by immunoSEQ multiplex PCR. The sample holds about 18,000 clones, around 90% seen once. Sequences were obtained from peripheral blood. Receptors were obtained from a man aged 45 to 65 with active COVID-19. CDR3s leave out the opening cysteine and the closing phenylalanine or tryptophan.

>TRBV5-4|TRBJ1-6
ASSQDRGYSPLH
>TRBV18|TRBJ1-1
ASSRTGNTEAF
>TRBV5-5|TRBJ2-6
ASSLWWDSNVLT
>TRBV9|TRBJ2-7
ASTSDGLNSYEQY
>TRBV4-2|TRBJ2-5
ASSQGPSQETQY
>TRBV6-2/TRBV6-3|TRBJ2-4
ASSFAQAGALLGNIQY
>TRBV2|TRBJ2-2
ASRAGTLVGELF
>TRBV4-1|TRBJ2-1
ASSGLAGGGNEQF
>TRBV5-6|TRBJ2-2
ASSRDFRPGELF
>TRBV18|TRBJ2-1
ASRDTLYNEQF
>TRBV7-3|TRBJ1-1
ASSLTGGTEAF
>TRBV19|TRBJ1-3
ASSLLGTSGNTIY
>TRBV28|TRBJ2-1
ASSLAGGLNNEQF
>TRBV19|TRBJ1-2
ASSAGQLDGYT
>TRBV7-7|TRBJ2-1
ASSSRAGANNEQF
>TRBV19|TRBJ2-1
ASTPVGDSHNEQF